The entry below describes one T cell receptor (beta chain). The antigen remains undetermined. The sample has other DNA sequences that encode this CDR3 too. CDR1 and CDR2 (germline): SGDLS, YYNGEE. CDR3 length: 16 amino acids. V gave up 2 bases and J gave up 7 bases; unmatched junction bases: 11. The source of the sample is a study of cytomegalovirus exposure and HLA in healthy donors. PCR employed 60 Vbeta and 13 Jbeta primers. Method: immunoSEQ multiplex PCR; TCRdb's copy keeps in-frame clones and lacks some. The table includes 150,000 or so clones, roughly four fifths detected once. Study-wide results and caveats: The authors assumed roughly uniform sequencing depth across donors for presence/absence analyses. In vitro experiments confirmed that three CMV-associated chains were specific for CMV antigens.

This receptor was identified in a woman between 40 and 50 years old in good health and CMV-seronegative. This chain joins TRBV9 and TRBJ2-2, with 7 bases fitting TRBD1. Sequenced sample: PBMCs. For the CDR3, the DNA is TGTGCCAGCAGCGTCAACAGGGGCCTGAGGGTCGGGGAGCTGTTTTTT. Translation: CASSVNRGLRVGELFF.